This TCR beta chain was sequenced in a study of blood T cell repertoires in COVID-19. Whole-study context: The study drew acute and convalescent COVID-19 samples from the United States, Italy and Spain.

The CDR3 spans 13 residues. With V trimmed by 3 bases and J by 11 bases, 6 bases remained unmatched. Germline V gene data show CDR1 as SQVTM and CDR2 as ANQGSEA. Per the study methods: The assay estimated nucleated cells by amplifying reference gene primers. TCRdb keeps only in-frame clones here, not all; method: immunoSEQ multiplex PCR. V, J and clone size are taken as reported in that table, and D and trimming were inferred from the DNA itself. The profile shows 85,000 or so clones, roughly 89% of them singletons. The source is a man aged 45-60 years with active or convalescent COVID-19. The chain recombines TRBV29-1 with TRBJ2-1; TRBD1 matches at 11 bases. Material for sequencing was peripheral blood. The CDR3 is CSVDGTGGLQQFF. The DNA of the CDR3 is TGCAGCGTTGACGGGACAGGGGGACTTCAGCAGTTCTTC.